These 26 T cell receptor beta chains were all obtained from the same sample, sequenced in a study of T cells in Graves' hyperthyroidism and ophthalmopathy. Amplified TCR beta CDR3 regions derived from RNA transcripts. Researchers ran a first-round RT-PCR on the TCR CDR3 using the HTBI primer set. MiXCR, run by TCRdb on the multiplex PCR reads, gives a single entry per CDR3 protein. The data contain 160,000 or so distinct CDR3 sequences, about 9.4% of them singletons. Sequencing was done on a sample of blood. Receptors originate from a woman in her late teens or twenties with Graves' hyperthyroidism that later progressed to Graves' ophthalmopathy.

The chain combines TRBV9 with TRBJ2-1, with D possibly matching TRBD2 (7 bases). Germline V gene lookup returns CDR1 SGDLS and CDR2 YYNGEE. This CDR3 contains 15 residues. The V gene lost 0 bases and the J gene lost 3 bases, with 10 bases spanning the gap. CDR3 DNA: TGTGCCAGCAGCGTAGAGGGGGGGGACTACAATGAGCAGTTCTTC. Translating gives CASSVEGGDYNEQFF.

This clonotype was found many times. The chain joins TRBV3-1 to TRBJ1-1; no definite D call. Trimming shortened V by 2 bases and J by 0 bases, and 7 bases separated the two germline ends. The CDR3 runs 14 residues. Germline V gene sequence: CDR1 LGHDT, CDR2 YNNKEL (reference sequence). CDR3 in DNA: TGTGCCAGCAGCCAATCAGGATTGAACACTGAAGCTTTCTTT. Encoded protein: CASSQSGLNTEAFF.

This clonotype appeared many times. CDR3 in amino acids: CAWAHSGGAPEQFF. The CDR3 DNA reads TGTGCCTGGGCCCATAGCGGGGGGGCCCCTGAGCAGTTCTTC. J is TRBJ2-1 and V is TRBV30; 11 positions agree with TRBD2. Germline loops: CDR1 GTSNPN, CDR2 SVGIG (reference sequence). V gave up 5 bases and J gave up 9 bases; unmatched junction bases: 9. The CDR3 totals 14 residues.

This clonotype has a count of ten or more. The CDR3 is CASSQASGVKQETQYF. CDR3 in DNA: TGCGCCAGCAGCCAGGCGTCGGGGGTGAAGCAAGAGACCCAGTACTTC. The chain links TRBV4-1 to TRBJ2-5; TRBD2 is a possible D gene (6 bases). V lost 3 bases and J lost 2, with 16 bases in between. This CDR3 contains 16 residues. CDR1 and CDR2 (germline): MGHRA, YSYEKL.

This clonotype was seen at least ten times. CDR3 sequence (DNA): TGTGCCAGCAGTTTGGGAAAGGGGAACACTGAAGCTTTCTTT. Protein: CASSLGKGNTEAFF. This sequence joins TRBV12-3 or TRBV12-4 and TRBJ1-1; no definite D call. This CDR3 has 14 residues. V was cut by 3 bases and J by 1 base, with 9 bases left in between.

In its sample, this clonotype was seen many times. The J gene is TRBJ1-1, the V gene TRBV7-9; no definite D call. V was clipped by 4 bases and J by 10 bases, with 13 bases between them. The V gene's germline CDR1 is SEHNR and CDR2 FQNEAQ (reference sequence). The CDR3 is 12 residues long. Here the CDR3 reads CASSSDGRRAFF. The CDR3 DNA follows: TGTGCCAGCAGCTCCGACGGGCGGCGAGCTTTCTTT.

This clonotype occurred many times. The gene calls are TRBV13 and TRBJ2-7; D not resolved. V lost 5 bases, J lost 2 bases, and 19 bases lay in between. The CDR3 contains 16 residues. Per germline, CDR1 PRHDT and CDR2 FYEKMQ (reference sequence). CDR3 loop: CASSHSGWFSAYEQYF. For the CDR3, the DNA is TGTGCCAGCAGCCACAGTGGGTGGTTCTCTGCCTACGAGCAGTACTTC.

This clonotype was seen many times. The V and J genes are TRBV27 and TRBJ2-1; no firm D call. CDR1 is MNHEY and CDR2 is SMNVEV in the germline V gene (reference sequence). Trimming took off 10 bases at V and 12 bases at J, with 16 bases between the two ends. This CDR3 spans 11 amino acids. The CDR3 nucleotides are TGTGCCACCCACTCCCTCAAGGGGCAGTTCTTC. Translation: CATHSLKGQFF.

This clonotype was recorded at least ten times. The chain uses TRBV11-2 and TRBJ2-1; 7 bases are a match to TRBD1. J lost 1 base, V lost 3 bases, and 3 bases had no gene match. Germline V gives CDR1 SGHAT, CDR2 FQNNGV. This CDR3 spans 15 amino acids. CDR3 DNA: TGTGCCAGCAGCTTCCAGACAGGGTCCTACAATGAGCAGTTCTTC. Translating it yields CASSFQTGSYNEQFF.

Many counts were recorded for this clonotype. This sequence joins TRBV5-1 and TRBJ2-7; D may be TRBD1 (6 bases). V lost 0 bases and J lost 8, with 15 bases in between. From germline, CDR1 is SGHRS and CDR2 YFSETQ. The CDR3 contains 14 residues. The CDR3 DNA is TGCGCCAGCAGCTTGGGGCAGGGGAATGGAAAGCAGTACTTC. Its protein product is CASSLGQGNGKQYF.

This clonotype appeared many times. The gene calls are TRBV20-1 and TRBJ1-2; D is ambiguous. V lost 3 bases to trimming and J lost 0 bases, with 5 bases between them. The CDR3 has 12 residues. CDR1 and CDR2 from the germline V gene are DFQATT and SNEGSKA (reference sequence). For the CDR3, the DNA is TGCAGTGCTAGGGGCCCTAACTATGGCTACACCTTC. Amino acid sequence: CSARGPNYGYTF.

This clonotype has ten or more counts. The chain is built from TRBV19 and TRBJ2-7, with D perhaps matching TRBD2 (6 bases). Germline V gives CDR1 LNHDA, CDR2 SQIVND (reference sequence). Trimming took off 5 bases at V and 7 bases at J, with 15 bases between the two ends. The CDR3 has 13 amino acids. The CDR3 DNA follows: TGTGCCAGTAGTCCCTCGGACGGGAGAGAGCAGTACTTC. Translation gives CASSPSDGREQYF.

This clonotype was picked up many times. The chain's CDR3 is CASSHRTGGSGELFF. CDR3 in DNA: TGTGCCAGTTCCCACCGGACAGGGGGCTCCGGGGAGCTGTTTTTT. The chain combines TRBV19 with TRBJ2-2, with 11 bases that match TRBD1. Germline V gene sequence: CDR1 LNHDA, CDR2 SQIVND (reference sequence). Trimming took 8 bases from V and 6 from J; bases not matched to a gene: 8. This CDR3 is built from 15 residues.

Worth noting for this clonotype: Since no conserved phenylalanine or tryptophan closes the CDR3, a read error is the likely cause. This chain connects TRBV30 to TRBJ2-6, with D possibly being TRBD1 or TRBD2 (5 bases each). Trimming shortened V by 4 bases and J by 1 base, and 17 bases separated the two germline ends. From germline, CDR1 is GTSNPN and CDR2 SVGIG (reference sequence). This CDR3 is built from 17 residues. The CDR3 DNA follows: TGTGCCTGGATAAACGGGGCATTCGGGTCTGGGGCCAACGTCCTGACTTCC. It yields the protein CAWINGAFGSGANVLTS.

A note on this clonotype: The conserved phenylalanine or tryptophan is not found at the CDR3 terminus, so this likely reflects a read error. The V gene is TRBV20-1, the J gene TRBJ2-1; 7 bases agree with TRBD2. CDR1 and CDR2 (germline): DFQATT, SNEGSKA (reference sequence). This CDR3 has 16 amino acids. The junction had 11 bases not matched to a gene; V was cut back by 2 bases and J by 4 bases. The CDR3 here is CSARLAGGRRYNEQFL. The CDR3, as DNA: TGCAGTGCTAGACTTGCTGGCGGGAGAAGGTACAATGAGCAGTTCCTC.

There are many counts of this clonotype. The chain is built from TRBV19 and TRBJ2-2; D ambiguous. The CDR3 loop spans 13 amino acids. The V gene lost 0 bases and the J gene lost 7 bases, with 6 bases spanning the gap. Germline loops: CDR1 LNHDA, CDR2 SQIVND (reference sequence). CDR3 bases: TGTGCCAGTAGTATAGATCAAGGCGGGGAGCTGTTTTTT. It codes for CASSIDQGGELFF.

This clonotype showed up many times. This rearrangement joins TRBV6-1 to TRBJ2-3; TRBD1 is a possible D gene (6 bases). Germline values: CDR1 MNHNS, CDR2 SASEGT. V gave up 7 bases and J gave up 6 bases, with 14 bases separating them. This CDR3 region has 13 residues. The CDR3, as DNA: TGTGCCAGCAAAGAAATACAGGGCGATACGCAGTATTTT. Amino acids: CASKEIQGDTQYF.

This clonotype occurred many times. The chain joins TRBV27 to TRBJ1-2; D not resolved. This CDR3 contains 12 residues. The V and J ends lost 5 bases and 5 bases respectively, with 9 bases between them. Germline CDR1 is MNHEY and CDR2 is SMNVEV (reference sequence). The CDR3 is CASSVQRYGYTF. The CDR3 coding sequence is TGTGCCAGCAGTGTCCAGAGATATGGCTACACCTTC.

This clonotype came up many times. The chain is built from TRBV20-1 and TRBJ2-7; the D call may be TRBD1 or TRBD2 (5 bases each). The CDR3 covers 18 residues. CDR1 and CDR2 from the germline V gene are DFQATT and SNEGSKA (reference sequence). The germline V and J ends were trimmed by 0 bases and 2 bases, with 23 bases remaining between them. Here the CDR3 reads CSARDNRDLHPRAYEQYF. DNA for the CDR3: TGCAGTGCTAGAGACAACCGGGACCTACACCCCAGGGCCTACGAGCAGTACTTC.

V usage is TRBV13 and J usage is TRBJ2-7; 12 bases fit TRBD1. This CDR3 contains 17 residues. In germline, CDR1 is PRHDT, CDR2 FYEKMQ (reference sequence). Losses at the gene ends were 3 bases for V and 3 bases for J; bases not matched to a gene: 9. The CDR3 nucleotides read TGTGCCAGCAGCTTCGCCGGGACAGGGGGCGCTGGCTACGAGCAGTACTTC. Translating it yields CASSFAGTGGAGYEQYF.

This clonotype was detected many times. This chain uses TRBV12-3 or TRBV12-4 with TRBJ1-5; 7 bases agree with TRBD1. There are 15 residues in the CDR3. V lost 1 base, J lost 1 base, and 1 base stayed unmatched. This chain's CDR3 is CASSLVGGSNQPQHF. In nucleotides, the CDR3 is TGTGCCAGCAGTTTAGTAGGGGGCAGCAATCAGCCCCAGCATTTT.

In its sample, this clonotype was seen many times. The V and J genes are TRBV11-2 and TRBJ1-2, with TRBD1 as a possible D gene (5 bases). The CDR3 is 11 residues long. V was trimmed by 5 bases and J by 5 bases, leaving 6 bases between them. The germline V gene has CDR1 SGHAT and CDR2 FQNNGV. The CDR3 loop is CASSEGYGYTF. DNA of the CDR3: TGTGCCAGCAGCGAGGGGTATGGCTACACCTTC.

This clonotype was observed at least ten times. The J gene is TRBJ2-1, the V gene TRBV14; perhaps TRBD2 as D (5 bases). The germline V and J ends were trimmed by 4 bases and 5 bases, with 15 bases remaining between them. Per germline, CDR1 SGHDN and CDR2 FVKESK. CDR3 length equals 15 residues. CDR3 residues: CASSLSRGRDNEQFF. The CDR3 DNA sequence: TGTGCCAGCAGCCTTTCGCGAGGGCGAGACAATGAGCAGTTCTTC.

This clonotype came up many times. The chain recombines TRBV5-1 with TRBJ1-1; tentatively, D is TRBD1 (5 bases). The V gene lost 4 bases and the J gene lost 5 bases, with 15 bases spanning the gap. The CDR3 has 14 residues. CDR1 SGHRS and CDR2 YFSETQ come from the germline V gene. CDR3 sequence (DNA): TGCGCCAGCAGCCGCGAAAGCCAGGGAACTGAAGCTTTCTTT. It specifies CASSRESQGTEAFF.

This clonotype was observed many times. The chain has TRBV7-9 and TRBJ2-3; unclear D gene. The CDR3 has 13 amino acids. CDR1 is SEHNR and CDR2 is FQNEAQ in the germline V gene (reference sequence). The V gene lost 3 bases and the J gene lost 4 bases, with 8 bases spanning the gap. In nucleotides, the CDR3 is TGTGCCAGCAGCTTGCTCGTTTCAGATACGCAGTATTTT. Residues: CASSLLVSDTQYF.

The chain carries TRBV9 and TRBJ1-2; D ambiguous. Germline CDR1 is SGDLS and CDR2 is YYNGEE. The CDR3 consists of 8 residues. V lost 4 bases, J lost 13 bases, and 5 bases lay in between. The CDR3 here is CASSPSTF. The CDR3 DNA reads TGTGCCAGCAGCCCCTCCACCTTC.